The source of this T cell receptor (beta chain) is a study of human T cells and chemical hapten exposure. On the study more broadly: Among samples, TCR yields varied mainly because of small differences in pooled library volume.

The starting material, unfractionated whole blood, was used for total RNA extraction. Individual cDNA molecules in this library carried unique molecular identifiers. Study processing details: Sequenced samples showed a median of 95,638 TCRs each, with counts running from approximately 20,000 to 700,000. TCRdb analysed the reads with MiXCR anew, one entry per CDR3 protein. These V and J calls are TCRdb output, not the study's own analysis. Of roughly 600 distinct CDR3 sequences listed, less than 90% are singletons. The CDR3 is made up of 14 amino acids. V gave up 6 bases and J gave up 6 bases; unmatched junction bases: 7. Germline V gene lookup returns CDR1 SSHAT and CDR2 FNYEAQ (reference sequence). Concerning this clonotype: The antigen is undetermined.

Notes on the study in general: DPC sensitization produced no change in TCRs with frequency above 1 in 1000.

This clonotype was sampled from a human donor with alopecia, or a healthy volunteer (not recorded which). Some clones in this sample may be carry-over from other donors' samples. This table probably holds off-target reads from a library built for another chain. The chain links TRBV7-7 to TRBJ2-2; 7 positions agree with TRBD2. Sequencing used whole blood. The CDR3 here is CASSLSGIAGELFF. CDR3 coding DNA: TGTGCCAGCAGTTTAAGCGGGATCGCCGGGGAGCTGTTTTTT.